Below are 20 T cell receptor beta chains sequenced from a single sample in a study of blood T cell repertoires in COVID-19. Only in-frame clones appear in the TCRdb table, and some are missing; sequencing was by immunoSEQ multiplex PCR. This table has approximately 290,000 clones, 70% to 90% appearing once. Sequenced: PBMCs or T cells enriched from blood (not recorded which). Receptors originate from a woman aged 25 to 39 who had recovered from COVID-19.

This clone came up once. The V and J genes are TRBV30 and TRBJ2-5, with a tentative D call TRBD2 (5 bases). The CDR3 consists of 11 residues. Trimming left V 7 bases short and J 2 bases short, with 8 bases between. CDR1 and CDR2 from the germline V gene are GTSNPN and SVGIG (reference sequence). The CDR3 sequence: CASGVQETQYF. For the CDR3, the DNA is TGTGCCTCCGGGGTTCAAGAGACCCAGTACTTC.

The rearrangement links TRBV13 to TRBJ1-3, with D possibly matching TRBD1 (6 bases). Trimming removed 4 bases from V and 4 bases from J, with 14 bases in between. This CDR3 has 15 residues. In germline, CDR1 is PRHDT, CDR2 FYEKMQ (reference sequence). The CDR3 reads CASSSSDRRGNTIYF. CDR3 coding DNA: TGTGCCAGCAGCTCATCCGACAGGCGGGGAAACACCATATATTTT.

The rearrangement uses TRBV7-9 and TRBJ1-4; D is undetermined. The CDR3 length is 14 residues. V was trimmed by 2 bases and J by 4 bases, leaving 8 bases between them. Looked up from germline, CDR1 is SEHNR and CDR2 is FQNEAQ (reference sequence). CDR3 DNA sequence: TGTGCCAGCAGCTTATACGCGTATAATGAAAAACTGTTTTTT. Translation gives CASSLYAYNEKLFF.

The V call is TRBV18, the J call TRBJ1-1; weak D call: TRBD1 (6 bases). In germline, CDR1 is KGHSH, CDR2 LQKENI. Trimming pared 3 bases from V and 6 bases from J, leaving 8 bases between. The CDR3 length is 12 residues. CDR3: CASSPSGAEAFF. CDR3 nucleotides: TGTGCCAGCTCACCCTCAGGGGCTGAAGCTTTCTTT.

The chain couples TRBV10-2 to TRBJ2-4; 7 nucleotides align to TRBD1. J gave up 5 bases and V 2 bases, and 0 bases lay outside the gene matches. Germline-derived CDR1 and CDR2 are WSHSY and SAAADI. The CDR3 extends over 13 amino acids. CDR3 in amino acids: CASSEQGENIQYF. The DNA of the CDR3 is TGCGCCAGCAGTGAGCAGGGGGAAAACATTCAGTACTTC.

The chain carries TRBV28 and TRBJ2-7; no clear D gene. The CDR3 has 11 amino acids. Germline assignment: CDR1 MDHEN and CDR2 SYDVKM. V was clipped by 6 bases and J by 7 bases, with 10 bases between them. CDR3 in amino acids: CASRNVREQYF. Here the CDR3 DNA reads TGTGCCAGCAGAAACGTACGGGAGCAGTACTTC.

This sequence joins TRBV29-1 and TRBJ2-7; 7 nucleotides align to TRBD1. The CDR3 has 14 amino acids. Germline CDR1 is SQVTM and CDR2 is ANQGSEA. Germline trimming cut 4 bases from V and 4 bases from J; bases unmatched to any gene: 10. Here the CDR3 DNA reads TGCAGCGTTGTCCCCCTACAGGGGAAATACGAGCAGTACTTC. Encoded protein: CSVVPLQGKYEQYF.

J is TRBJ1-5 and V is TRBV20-1, with 7 positions matching TRBD1. The CDR3 covers 16 residues. Germline trimming cut 3 bases from V and 2 bases from J; bases unmatched to any gene: 10. Germline-derived CDR1 and CDR2 are DFQATT and SNEGSKA (reference sequence). The CDR3 loop reads CSASPLGQAGNQPQHF. CDR3 nucleotide sequence: TGCAGTGCTAGTCCTTTAGGACAGGCGGGCAATCAGCCCCAGCATTTT.

As DNA, the CDR3 is TGTGCCAGCAGTGAAGTACCAGACAGGTGGAATGAGCAGTTCTTC. It yields the protein CASSEVPDRWNEQFF. The rearrangement uses TRBV6-1 and TRBJ2-1; maybe TRBD1 (6 bases). This CDR3 has 15 amino acids. Trimming removed 1 base from V and 7 bases from J, with 14 bases in between. The germline V gene encodes CDR1 MNHNS and CDR2 SASEGT.

The chain links TRBV11-2 to TRBJ1-5; TRBD1 aligns across 10 bases. V lost 2 bases, J lost 9 bases, and 4 bases stayed unmatched. Germline V gives CDR1 SGHAT, CDR2 FQNNGV. This CDR3 spans 14 amino acids. The chain's CDR3 is CASSLRQGAGPQHF. CDR3 in DNA: TGTGCCAGCAGCTTAAGACAGGGGGCAGGGCCCCAGCATTTT.

The chain combines TRBV6-5 with TRBJ1-5, with D perhaps matching TRBD1 (5 bases). From germline, CDR1 is MNHEY and CDR2 SVGAGI. V was shortened by 2 bases and J by 2 bases, with 10 bases between the two germline ends. The CDR3 covers 15 residues. The CDR3, as DNA: TGTGCCAGCAGTTACAGGGGAGGTGGCAATCAGCCCCAGCATTTT. The encoded protein is CASSYRGGGNQPQHF.

This rearrangement joins TRBV28 to TRBJ2-7; tentative D call: TRBD2 (6 bases). Germline V gene sequence: CDR1 MDHEN, CDR2 SYDVKM. Trimming pared 5 bases from V and 2 bases from J, leaving 22 bases between. This CDR3 has 17 amino acids. The CDR3 region is CASSLPREPGPAYEQYF. CDR3 bases: TGTGCCAGCAGTCTACCCCGGGAGCCAGGGCCAGCCTACGAGCAGTACTTC.

The genes are TRBV7-9 and TRBJ2-1, with a weak D call TRBD1 (6 bases). Per germline, CDR1 SEHNR and CDR2 FQNEAQ (reference sequence). CDR3 length equals 12 residues. Trimming pared 5 bases from V and 12 bases from J, leaving 14 bases between. Here the CDR3 reads CASSNVEDRQFF. Here the CDR3 DNA reads TGTGCCAGCAGCAATGTGGAGGACAGGCAGTTCTTC.

The gene calls are TRBV28 and TRBJ1-6, with D possibly matching TRBD1 (6 bases). CDR3 length: 15 amino acids. Trimming removed 6 bases at V and 6 bases at J, with 15 bases between. Germline V CDR1 and CDR2: MDHEN, SYDVKM. The CDR3, as DNA: TGTGCCAGCAGAGACCTGACAGGCAGTAATTCACCCCTCCACTTT. Residues: CASRDLTGSNSPLHF.

V usage is TRBV12-3 or TRBV12-4 and J usage is TRBJ1-4; a weak D match, TRBD1 (5 bases). V dropped 7 bases and J dropped 6 bases, with 12 bases sitting between them. This CDR3 has 13 residues. CDR3 DNA sequence: TGTGCCAGCAATCGGGGGGGGTATGAAAAACTGTTTTTT. Translating it yields CASNRGGYEKLFF.

V usage is TRBV6-1 and J usage is TRBJ2-4, with D maybe TRBD1 (5 bases). Germline lookup yields CDR1 MNHNS and CDR2 SASEGT. The CDR3 covers 16 residues. Trimming shortened V by 4 bases and J by 3 bases, and 16 bases separated the two germline ends. The CDR3 sequence: CASSAGQGEVKNIQYF. The CDR3 nucleotides are TGTGCCAGCAGTGCCGGGCAGGGTGAGGTCAAAAACATTCAGTACTTC.

The chain is built from TRBV28 and TRBJ1-1; the D gene is possibly TRBD1 (6 bases). Germline CDR1 MDHEN, CDR2 SYDVKM. This CDR3 region has 16 residues. Deletions cut 3 bases from V and 1 base from J, with 15 bases between. The CDR3 loop reads CASSFGGASGNTEAFF. The CDR3 region has the DNA TGTGCCAGCAGTTTCGGGGGGGCGTCAGGGAACACTGAAGCTTTCTTT.

V is TRBV27 and J is TRBJ2-5, with TRBD2 matching 7 bases. Trimming at V came to 6 bases and at J to 0 bases, leaving 7 bases not matched to a gene. The germline V gene has CDR1 MNHEY and CDR2 SMNVEV (reference sequence). This CDR3 is built from 15 residues. Here the CDR3 reads CASSPLAAYQETQYF. The DNA of the CDR3 is TGTGCCAGCAGCCCGCTAGCGGCCTACCAAGAGACCCAGTACTTC.

The rearrangement links TRBV5-1 to TRBJ2-1; 8 bases are shared with TRBD2. The trim removed 4 bases at V and 4 bases at J, leaving 13 bases unmatched. The germline gives CDR1 SGHRS, CDR2 YFSETQ. CDR3 length: 17 amino acids. The CDR3 nucleotides read TGCGCCAGCAGCAGTTACCCGGGAGGGGGTCTGTACAATGAGCAGTTCTTC. This sequence encodes CASSSYPGGGLYNEQFF.

V is TRBV6-5 and J is TRBJ1-6, with 7 bases fitting TRBD1. The V segment lost 10 bases and the J segment 3 bases; nucleotides outside the gene matches: 3. CDR1 and CDR2 from the germline V gene are MNHEY and SVGAGI. The CDR3 is made up of 13 amino acids. In nucleotides, the CDR3 is TGTGCCACCCGGGACAGCTATAATTCACCCCTCCACTTT. Amino acid sequence: CATRDSYNSPLHF.